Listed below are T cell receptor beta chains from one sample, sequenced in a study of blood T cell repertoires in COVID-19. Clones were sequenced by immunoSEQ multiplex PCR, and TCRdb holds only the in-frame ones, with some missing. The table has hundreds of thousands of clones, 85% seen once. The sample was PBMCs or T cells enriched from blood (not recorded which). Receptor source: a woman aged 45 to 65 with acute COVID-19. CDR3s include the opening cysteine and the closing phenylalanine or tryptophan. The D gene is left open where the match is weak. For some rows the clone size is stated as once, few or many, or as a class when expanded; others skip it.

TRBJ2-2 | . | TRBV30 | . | CAWSPLANTGELFF | TGTGCCTGGAGTCCGCTAGCGAACACCGGGGAGCTGTTTTTT
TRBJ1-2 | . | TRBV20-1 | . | CSARSGGGYTF | TGCAGTGCTAGATCCGGCGGAGGCTACACCTTC
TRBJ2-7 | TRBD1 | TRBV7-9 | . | CASSSITGVGDEQYF | TGTGCCAGCAGCTCCATCACAGGGGTCGGAGACGAGCAGTACTTC
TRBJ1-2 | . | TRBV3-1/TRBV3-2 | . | CASSQDPRVSYGYTF | TGTGCCAGCAGCCAAGACCCCAGGGTGAGCTATGGCTACACCTTC
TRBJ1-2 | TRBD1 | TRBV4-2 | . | CASSQAPGTVSGYTF | TGTGCCAGCAGCCAAGCCCCCGGGACAGTAAGTGGCTACACCTTC
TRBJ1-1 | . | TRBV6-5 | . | CASRSGMNTEAFF | TGTGCCAGCAGATCCGGGATGAACACTGAAGCTTTCTTT
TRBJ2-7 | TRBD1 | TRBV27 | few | CASSQPGQGSYEQYF | TGTGCCAGCAGTCAGCCCGGACAGGGTTCCTACGAGCAGTACTTC
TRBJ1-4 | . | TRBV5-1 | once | CASSLDFRGANEKLFF | TGCGCCAGCAGCTTGGATTTCCGTGGGGCAAATGAAAAACTGTTTTTT
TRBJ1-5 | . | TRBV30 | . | CAWSKLGGNQPQHF | TGTGCCTGGAGTAAATTGGGGGGAAATCAGCCCCAGCATTTT
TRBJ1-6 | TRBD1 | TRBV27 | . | CASSPGQVRSSYNSPLHF | TGTGCCAGCAGTCCCGGACAGGTTCGGAGCTCCTATAATTCACCCCTCCACTTT
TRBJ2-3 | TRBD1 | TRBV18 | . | CASSPPRGGGKDTQYF | TGTGCCAGCTCACCACCCAGAGGGGGCGGCAAAGATACGCAGTATTTT
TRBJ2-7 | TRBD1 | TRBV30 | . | CAWGNAQGNKQYF | TGTGCCTGGGGGAATGCACAGGGGAACAAGCAGTACTTC
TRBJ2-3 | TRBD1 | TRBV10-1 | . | CASNLDRGDTQYF | TGCGCCAGCAACCTAGACAGGGGAGATACGCAGTATTTT
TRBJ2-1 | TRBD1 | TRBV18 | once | CASQGQDSYNEQFF | TGTGCCAGTCAAGGACAGGATTCCTACAATGAGCAGTTCTTC
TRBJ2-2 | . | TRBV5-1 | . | CASSQNTGELFF | TGCGCCAGCAGCCAGAACACCGGGGAGCTGTTTTTT
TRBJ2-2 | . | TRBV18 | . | CASSPSQGELFF | TGTGCCAGCTCACCGAGCCAGGGTGAGCTGTTTTTT
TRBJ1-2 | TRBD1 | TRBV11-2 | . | CASSRPDRTNYGYTF | TGTGCCAGCAGCCGACCGGACAGGACTAACTATGGCTACACCTTC